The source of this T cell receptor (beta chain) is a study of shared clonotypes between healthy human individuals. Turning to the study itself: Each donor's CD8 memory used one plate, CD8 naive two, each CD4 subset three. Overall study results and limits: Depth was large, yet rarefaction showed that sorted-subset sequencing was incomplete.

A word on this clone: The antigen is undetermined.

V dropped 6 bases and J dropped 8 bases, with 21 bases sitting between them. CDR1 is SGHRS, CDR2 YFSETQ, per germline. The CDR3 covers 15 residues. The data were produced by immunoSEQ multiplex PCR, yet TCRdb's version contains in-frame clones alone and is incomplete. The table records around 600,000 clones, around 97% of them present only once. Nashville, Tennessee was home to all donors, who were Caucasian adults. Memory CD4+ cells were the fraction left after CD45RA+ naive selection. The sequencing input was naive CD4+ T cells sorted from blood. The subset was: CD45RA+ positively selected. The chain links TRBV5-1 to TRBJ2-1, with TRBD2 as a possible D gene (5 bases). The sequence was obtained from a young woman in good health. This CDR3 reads CASTDQQQAGHEQFF. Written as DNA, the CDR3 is TGCGCCAGCACCGACCAACAGCAGGCGGGCCATGAGCAGTTCTTC.